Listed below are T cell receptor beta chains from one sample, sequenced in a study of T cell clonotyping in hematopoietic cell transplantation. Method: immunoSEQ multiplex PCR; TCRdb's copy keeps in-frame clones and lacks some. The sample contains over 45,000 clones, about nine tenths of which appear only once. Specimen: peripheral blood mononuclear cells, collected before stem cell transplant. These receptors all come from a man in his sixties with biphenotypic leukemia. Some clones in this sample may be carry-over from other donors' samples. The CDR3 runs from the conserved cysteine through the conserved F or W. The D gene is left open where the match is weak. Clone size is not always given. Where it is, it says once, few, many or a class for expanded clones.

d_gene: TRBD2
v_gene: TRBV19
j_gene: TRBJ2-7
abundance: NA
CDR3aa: CASSIGGLATGRTYEQYF
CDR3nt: TGTGCCAGTAGTATCGGGGGACTAGCCACGGGACGCACCTACGAGCAGTACTTC

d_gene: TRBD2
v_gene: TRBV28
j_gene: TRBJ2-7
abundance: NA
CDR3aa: CASSFSGSLSYEQYF
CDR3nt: TGTGCCAGCAGTTTTAGCGGGAGCCTCTCCTACGAGCAGTACTTC

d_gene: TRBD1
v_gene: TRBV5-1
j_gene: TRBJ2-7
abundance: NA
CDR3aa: CASSRPGTGVGEQYF
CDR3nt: TGCGCCAGCAGCCGGCCCGGGACAGGGGTGGGAGAGCAGTACTTC

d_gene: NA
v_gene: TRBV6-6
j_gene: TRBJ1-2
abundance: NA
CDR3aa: CASSQRLEGYGYTF
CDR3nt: TGTGCCAGCAGTCAAAGACTGGAAGGCTATGGCTACACCTTC

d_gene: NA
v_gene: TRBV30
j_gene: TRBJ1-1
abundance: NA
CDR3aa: CACEQRTEAFF
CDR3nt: TGTGCCTGTGAGCAACGCACTGAAGCTTTCTTT

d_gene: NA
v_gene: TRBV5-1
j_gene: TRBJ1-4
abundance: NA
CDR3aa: CASSPGAVGGEKLFF
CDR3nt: TGCGCCAGCAGCCCAGGTGCAGTAGGTGGGGAAAAACTGTTTTTT

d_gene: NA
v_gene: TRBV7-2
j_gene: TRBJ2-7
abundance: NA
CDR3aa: CASSSTGPRSSYEQYF
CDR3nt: TGTGCCAGCAGCTCCACGGGACCCCGGAGCTCCTACGAGCAGTACTTC

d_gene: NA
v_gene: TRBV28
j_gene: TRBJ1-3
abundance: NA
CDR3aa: CATGTPGRENTIYF
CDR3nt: TGTGCCACCGGAACCCCGGGACGGGAAAACACCATATATTTT

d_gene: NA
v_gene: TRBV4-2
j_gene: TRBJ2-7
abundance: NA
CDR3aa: CASGEPGTRSEQYF
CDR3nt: TGTGCCAGCGGCGAACCGGGGACCAGGAGCGAGCAGTACTTC

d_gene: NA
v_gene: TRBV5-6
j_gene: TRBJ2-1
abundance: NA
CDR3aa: CASSFGVVSYNEQFF
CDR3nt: TGTGCCAGCAGCTTCGGCGTTGTCTCCTACAATGAGCAGTTCTTC

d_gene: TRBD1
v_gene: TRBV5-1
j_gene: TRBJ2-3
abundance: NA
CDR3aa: CASTWQGGTDTQYF
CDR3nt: TGCGCCAGCACTTGGCAGGGGGGCACAGATACGCAGTATTTT

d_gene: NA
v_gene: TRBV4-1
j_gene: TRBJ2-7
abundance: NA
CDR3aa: CASSYYFGGSYEQYF
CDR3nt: TGCGCCAGCTCATATTACTTCGGAGGCTCCTACGAGCAGTACTTC

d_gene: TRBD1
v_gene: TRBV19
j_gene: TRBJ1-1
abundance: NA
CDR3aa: CASSTVQGAREAFF
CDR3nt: TGTGCCAGTAGTACCGTCCAGGGGGCGCGGGAAGCTTTCTTT

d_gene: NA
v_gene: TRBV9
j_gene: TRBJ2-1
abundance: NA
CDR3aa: CASSVSSDYNEQFF
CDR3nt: TGTGCCAGCAGCGTTTCTAGCGACTACAATGAGCAGTTCTTC

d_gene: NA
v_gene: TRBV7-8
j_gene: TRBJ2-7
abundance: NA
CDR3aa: CASSLSSHEQYF
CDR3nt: TGTGCCAGCAGCTTGTCTTCCCACGAGCAGTACTTC

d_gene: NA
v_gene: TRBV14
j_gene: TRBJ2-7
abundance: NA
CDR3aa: CASSQDHTGTQYF
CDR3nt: TGTGCCAGCAGCCAAGATCACACAGGGACGCAGTACTTC

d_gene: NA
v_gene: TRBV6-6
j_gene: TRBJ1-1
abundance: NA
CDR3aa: CASSYWGGLNTEAFF
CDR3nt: TGTGCCAGCAGTTACTGGGGGGGTCTGAACACTGAAGCTTTCTTT

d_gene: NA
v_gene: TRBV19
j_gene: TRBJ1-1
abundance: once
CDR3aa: CASSINSGGGEEAFF
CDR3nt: TGTGCCAGTAGTATAAACAGCGGAGGGGGTGAAGAAGCTTTCTTT

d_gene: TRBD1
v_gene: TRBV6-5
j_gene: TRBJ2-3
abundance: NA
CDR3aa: CASSPGTGLDTQYF
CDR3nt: TGTGCCAGCAGCCCCGGGACAGGTCTGGATACGCAGTATTTT

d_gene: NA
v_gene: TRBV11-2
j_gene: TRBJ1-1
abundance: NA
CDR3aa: CASSLSAGVTEAFF
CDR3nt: TGTGCCAGCAGCTTAAGTGCGGGTGTCACTGAAGCTTTCTTT

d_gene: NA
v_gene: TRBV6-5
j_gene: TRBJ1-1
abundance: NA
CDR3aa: CASRGVPNTEAFF
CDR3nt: TGTGCCAGCAGGGGGGTACCCAACACTGAAGCTTTCTTT

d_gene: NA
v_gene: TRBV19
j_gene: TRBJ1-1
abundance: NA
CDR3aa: CASSMMAGTEAFF
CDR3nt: TGTGCCAGTAGTATGATGGCAGGCACTGAAGCTTTCTTT

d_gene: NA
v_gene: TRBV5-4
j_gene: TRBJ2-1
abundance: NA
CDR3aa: CASRSGLKSSYNEQFF
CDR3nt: TGTGCCAGCAGGTCGGGACTCAAGAGCTCCTACAATGAGCAGTTCTTC

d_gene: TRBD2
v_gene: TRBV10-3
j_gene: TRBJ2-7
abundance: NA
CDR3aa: CAPFPGLAPKRYEQYF
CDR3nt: TGTGCCCCCTTTCCGGGACTAGCGCCAAAACGCTACGAGCAGTACTTC

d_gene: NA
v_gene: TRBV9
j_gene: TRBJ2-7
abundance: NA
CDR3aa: CASSVVPSPYEQYF
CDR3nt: TGTGCCAGCAGCGTAGTCCCCAGCCCCTACGAGCAGTACTTC

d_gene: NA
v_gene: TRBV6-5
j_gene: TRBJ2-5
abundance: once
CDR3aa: CASSPLREETQYF
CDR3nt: TGTGCCAGCAGTCCCCTCCGAGAAGAGACCCAGTACTTC

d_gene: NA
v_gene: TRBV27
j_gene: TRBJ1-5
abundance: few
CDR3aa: CASSSQGGGNQPQHF
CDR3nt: TGTGCCAGCAGTTCACAGGGAGGGGGCAATCAGCCCCAGCATTTT

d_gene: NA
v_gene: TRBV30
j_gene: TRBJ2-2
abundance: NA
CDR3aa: CAWSRGAFNRELFF
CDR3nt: TGTGCCTGGAGCCGGGGGGCCTTTAACAGGGAGCTGTTTTTT

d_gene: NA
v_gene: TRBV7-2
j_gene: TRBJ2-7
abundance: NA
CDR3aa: CASSFTPGLLPYEQYF
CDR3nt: TGTGCCAGCAGCTTCACCCCCGGGCTGCTCCCCTACGAGCAGTACTTC

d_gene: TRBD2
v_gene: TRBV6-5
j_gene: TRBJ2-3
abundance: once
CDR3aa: CASSYSREFSADTQYF
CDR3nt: TGTGCCAGCAGTTACTCGCGGGAGTTCTCCGCAGATACGCAGTATTTT

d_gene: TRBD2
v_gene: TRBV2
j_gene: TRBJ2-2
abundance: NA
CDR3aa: CASSDILAGGLANTGELFF
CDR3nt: TGTGCCAGCAGTGATATCCTAGCGGGAGGCCTCGCGAACACCGGGGAGCTGTTTTTT

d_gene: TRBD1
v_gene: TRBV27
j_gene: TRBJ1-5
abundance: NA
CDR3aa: CASSSSGQGSNQPQHF
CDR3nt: TGTGCCAGCAGTTCATCGGGACAGGGAAGCAATCAGCCCCAGCATTTT

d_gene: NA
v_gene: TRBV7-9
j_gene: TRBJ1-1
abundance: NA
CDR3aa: CASPEDGNTEAFF
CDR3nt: TGTGCCAGCCCCGAGGACGGCAACACTGAAGCTTTCTTT

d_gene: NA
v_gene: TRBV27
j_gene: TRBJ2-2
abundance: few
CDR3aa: CASRLDRGELFF
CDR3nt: TGTGCCAGCAGGCTAGACAGGGGGGAGCTGTTTTTT

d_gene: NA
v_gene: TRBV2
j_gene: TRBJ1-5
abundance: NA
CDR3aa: CASSRVRRAQPQHF
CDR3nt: TGTGCCAGCAGTCGAGTCAGACGGGCTCAGCCCCAGCATTTT

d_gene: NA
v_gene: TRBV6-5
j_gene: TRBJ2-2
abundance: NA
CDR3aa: CASSYSAAGELFF
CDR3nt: TGTGCCAGCAGTTACTCGGCGGCCGGGGAGCTGTTTTTT

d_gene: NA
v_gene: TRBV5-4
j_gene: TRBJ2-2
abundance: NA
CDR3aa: CASSFMRNRGTGELFF
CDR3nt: TGTGCCAGCAGCTTTATGAGGAACCGTGGCACCGGGGAGCTGTTTTTT

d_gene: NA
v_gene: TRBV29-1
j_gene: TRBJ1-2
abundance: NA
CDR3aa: CSVGSEIYGYTF
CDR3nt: TGCAGCGTTGGTTCCGAGATATATGGCTACACCTTC

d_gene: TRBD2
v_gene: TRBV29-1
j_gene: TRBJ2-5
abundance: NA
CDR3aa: CSVVLAGAWETQYF
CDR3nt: TGCAGCGTTGTACTAGCGGGAGCCTGGGAGACCCAGTACTTC

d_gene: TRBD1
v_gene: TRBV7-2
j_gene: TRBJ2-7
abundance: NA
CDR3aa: CASSLEAGGTYEQYF
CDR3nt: TGTGCCAGCAGCTTAGAGGCAGGGGGCACCTACGAGCAGTACTTC

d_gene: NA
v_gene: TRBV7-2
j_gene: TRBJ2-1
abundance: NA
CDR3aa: CASSLSQRRRDEQFF
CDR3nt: TGTGCCAGCAGCTTATCGCAGCGGAGGAGGGATGAGCAGTTCTTC